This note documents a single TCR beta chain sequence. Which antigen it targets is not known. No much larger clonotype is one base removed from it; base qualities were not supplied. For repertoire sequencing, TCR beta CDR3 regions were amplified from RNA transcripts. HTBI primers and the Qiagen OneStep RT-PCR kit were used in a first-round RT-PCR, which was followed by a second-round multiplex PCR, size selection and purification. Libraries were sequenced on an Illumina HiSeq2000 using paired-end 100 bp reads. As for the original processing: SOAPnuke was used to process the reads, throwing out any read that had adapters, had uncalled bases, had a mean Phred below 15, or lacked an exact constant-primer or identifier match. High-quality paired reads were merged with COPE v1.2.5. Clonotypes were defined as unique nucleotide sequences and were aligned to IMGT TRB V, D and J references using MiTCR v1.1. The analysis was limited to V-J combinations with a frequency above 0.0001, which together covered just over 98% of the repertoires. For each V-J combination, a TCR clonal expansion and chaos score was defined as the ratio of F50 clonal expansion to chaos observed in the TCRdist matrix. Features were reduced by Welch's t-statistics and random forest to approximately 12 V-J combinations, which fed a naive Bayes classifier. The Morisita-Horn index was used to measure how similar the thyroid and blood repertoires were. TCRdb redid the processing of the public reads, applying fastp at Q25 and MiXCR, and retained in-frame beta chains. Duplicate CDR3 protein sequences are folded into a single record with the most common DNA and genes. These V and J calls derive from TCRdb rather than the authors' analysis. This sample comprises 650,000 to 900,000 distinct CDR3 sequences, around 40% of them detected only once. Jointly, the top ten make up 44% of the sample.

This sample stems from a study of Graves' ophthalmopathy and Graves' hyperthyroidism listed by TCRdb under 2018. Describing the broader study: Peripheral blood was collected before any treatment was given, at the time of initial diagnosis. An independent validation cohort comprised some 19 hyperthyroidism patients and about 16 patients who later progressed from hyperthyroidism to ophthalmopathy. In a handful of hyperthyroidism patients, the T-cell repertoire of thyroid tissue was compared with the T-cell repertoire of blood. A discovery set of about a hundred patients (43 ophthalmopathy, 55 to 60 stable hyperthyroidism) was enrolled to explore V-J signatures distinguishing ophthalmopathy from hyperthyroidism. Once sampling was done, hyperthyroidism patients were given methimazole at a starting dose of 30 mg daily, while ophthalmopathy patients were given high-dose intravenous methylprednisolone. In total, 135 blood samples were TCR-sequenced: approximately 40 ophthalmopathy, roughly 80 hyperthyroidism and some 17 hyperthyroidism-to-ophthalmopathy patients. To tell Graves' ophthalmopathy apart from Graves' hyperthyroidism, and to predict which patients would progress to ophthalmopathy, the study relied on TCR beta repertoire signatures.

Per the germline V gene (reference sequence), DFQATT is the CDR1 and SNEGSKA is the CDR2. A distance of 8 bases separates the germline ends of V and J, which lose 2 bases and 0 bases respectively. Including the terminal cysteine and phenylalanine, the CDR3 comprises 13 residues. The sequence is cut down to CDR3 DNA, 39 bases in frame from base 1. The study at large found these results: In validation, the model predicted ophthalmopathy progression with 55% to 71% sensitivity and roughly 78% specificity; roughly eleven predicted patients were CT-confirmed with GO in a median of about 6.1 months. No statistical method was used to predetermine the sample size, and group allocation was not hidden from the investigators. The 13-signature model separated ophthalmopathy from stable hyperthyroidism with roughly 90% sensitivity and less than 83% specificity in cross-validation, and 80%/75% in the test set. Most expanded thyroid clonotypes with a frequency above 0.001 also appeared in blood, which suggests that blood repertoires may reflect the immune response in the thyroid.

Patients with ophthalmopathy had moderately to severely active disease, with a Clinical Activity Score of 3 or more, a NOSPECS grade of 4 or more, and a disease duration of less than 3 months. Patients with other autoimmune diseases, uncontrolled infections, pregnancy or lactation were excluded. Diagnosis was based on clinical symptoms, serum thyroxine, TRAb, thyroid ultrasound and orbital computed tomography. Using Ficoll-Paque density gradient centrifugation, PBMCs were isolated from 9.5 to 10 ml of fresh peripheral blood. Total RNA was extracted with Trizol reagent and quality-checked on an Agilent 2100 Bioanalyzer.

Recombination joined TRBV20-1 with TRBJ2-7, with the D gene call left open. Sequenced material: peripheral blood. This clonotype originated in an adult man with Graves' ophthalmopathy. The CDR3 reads CSARHGSSYEQYF. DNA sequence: TGCAGTGCTAGACACGGCAGCTCCTACGAGCAGTACTTC.